These 18 T cell receptor beta chains came from one sample sequenced in a study of shared clonotypes between healthy human individuals. Positive CCR7 selection of CD45RO-negative cells yielded the naive CD8 cells, and terminally differentiated effector memory CD45RA+ cells were excluded. This table comes from immunoSEQ multiplex PCR, and its TCRdb copy is limited to in-frame clones, with some not included. The sample has about 2 million clones, roughly 94% seen once; the top ten hold 0.9% to 1.3%. The sample consisted of naive CD8+ T cells sorted from blood. These receptors were obtained from a man aged 18 to 30 in good health.

This clone showed up just once. In DNA, the CDR3 is TGTGCCAGCAGTCCGGGACAGGGGGTTTTTACGCAGTATTTT. Translated, it gives CASSPGQGVFTQYF. The chain links TRBV2 to TRBJ2-3; TRBD1 matches at 11 bases. The germline V gene has CDR1 SNHLY and CDR2 FYNNEI. V dropped 5 bases and J dropped 8; count of bases not matched to a gene: 6. The CDR3 has 14 residues.

The chain joins TRBV6-5 to TRBJ2-2; either TRBD1 or TRBD2 may fit D (5 bases each). V was pared by 7 bases and J by 1 base, with 10 bases between. The CDR3 loop spans 14 amino acids. Germline assignment: CDR1 MNHEY and CDR2 SVGAGI. The CDR3 region is CASMWGLNTGELFF. The CDR3 DNA is TGTGCCAGCATGTGGGGGTTGAACACCGGGGAGCTGTTTTTT.

J is TRBJ2-3 and V is TRBV7-9; 11 nucleotides agree with TRBD2. The V gene end was trimmed by 5 bases and the J gene end by 1 base; junction bases not matched to a gene: 5. The germline CDR1 and CDR2 sequences are SEHNR and FQNEAQ (reference sequence). This CDR3 region has 16 residues. CDR3 sequence: CASSPIAGGGTDTQYF. In DNA form, the CDR3 reads TGTGCCAGCAGCCCAATAGCGGGGGGGGGCACAGATACGCAGTATTTT.

This clone was detected a few times. V gene TRBV5-4 combines with J gene TRBJ2-1; TRBD2 agrees at 11 bases. Germline V gene lookup returns CDR1 SGHNT and CDR2 YYREEE (reference sequence). V lost 4 bases to trimming and J lost 10 bases; unmatched junction nucleotides: 7. The CDR3 length is 14 residues. DNA for the CDR3: TGTGCCAGCAGCGACGGGACTAGCGGACCGGAGCAGTTCTTC. Its translation is CASSDGTSGPEQFF. Filled out from reference TRBV5-4 and TRBJ2-1, the complete variable domain reads ETGVTQSPTHLIKTRGQQVTLRCSSQSGHNTVSWYQQALGQGPQFIFQYYREEENGRGNFPPRFSGLQFPNYSSELNVNALELDDSALYLCASSDGTSGPEQFFGPGTRLTVL.

The chain uses TRBV9 and TRBJ2-2; D might be TRBD1 or TRBD2, each matching 5 bases. The germline gives CDR1 SGDLS, CDR2 YYNGEE. The CDR3 consists of 13 residues. The V end was cut by 3 bases, the J end by 7 bases, with 10 bases between. In DNA form, the CDR3 reads TGTGCCAGCAGCGAACCAGGGAGCGGGGAGCTGTTTTTT. Translating it yields CASSEPGSGELFF.

The rearrangement links TRBV5-1 to TRBJ2-1; TRBD2 agrees at 8 bases. Looked up from germline, CDR1 is SGHRS and CDR2 is YFSETQ. The CDR3 runs to 20 residues. J lost 0 bases, V lost 0 bases, and 14 bases had no gene match. The CDR3 nucleotides read TGCGCCAGCAGCTTGGCTCCAGCGGGAGTCTACGGGAGCTCCTACAATGAGCAGTTCTTC. This translates into CASSLAPAGVYGSSYNEQFF. Drawing the rest from reference TRBV5-1 and TRBJ2-1, the complete variable domain is KAGVTQTPRYLIKTRGQQVTLSCSPISGHRSVSWYQQTPGQGLQFLFEYFSETQRNKGNFPGRFSGRQFSNSRSEMNVSTLELGDSALYLCASSLAPAGVYGSSYNEQFFGPGTRLTVL.

The J gene is TRBJ2-7, the V gene TRBV27; no clear D gene. Trimming removed 5 bases from V and 0 bases from J, with 11 bases in between. The CDR3 has 14 residues. Germline values: CDR1 MNHEY, CDR2 SMNVEV (reference sequence). DNA for the CDR3: TGTGCCAGCAGTCAGTTTGGAAGCTCCTACGAGCAGTACTTC. Its protein is CASSQFGSSYEQYF.

The rearrangement uses TRBV7-8 and TRBJ1-5; the D is unclear. Trimming took 2 bases from V and 0 from J, leaving 8 bases between them. The germline V gene encodes CDR1 SGHVS and CDR2 FQNEAQ. CDR3 length: 15 residues. CDR3 protein: CASSLSEYSNQPQHF. CDR3 in DNA: TGTGCCAGCAGCTTATCAGAATATAGCAATCAGCCCCAGCATTTT. Together with reference TRBV7-8 and TRBJ1-5, the CDR3 gives the full variable domain: GAGVSQSPRYKVAKRGQDVALRCDPISGHVSLFWYQQALGQGPEFLTYFQNEAQLDKSGLPSDRFFAERPEGSVSTLKIQRTQQEDSAVYLCASSLSEYSNQPQHFGDGTRLSIL.

In its sample, this clone was seen once. The chain is built from TRBV6-5 and TRBJ1-2, with a tentative D call TRBD1 (6 bases). From germline, CDR1 is MNHEY and CDR2 SVGAGI. The CDR3 sequence is 16 residues long. The V end was cut by 0 bases, the J end by 6 bases, with 17 bases between. CDR3: CASSYSYRDMADGYTF. CDR3 bases: TGTGCCAGCAGTTACTCGTACAGGGATATGGCGGATGGCTACACCTTC.

The V gene is TRBV11-2, the J gene TRBJ2-1; no reliable D call. Germline assignment: CDR1 SGHAT and CDR2 FQNNGV. Trimming took 1 base from V and 6 from J, leaving 7 bases between them. The CDR3 has 13 amino acids. CDR3 region: CASSLGLGNEQFF. The CDR3 DNA reads as TGTGCCAGCAGCTTAGGGCTAGGCAATGAGCAGTTCTTC.

The V call is TRBV7-9, the J call TRBJ2-5, with D possibly TRBD2 on 6 matching bases. With 5 bases removed from V and 4 bases from J, the gap between germline ends came to 14 bases. CDR1 is SEHNR and CDR2 is FQNEAQ in the germline V gene (reference sequence). The CDR3 spans 14 residues. In nucleotides, the CDR3 is TGTGCCAGCAGCATCCGGGAGCCTGGAGAGACCCAGTACTTC. Its protein is CASSIREPGETQYF.

The rearrangement links TRBV6-6 to TRBJ2-1; 12 bases fit TRBD2. V shed 1 base, J shed 5 bases, and the junction held 3 bases outside the gene matches. Looked up from germline, CDR1 is MNHNY and CDR2 is SVGAGI (reference sequence). The CDR3 runs 16 residues. CDR3: CASSYWTSGENNEQFF. CDR3 coding DNA: TGTGCCAGCAGTTACTGGACTAGCGGGGAGAACAATGAGCAGTTCTTC.

This clone was detected only once. Different DNA sequences within this sample yield the same CDR3. This chain connects TRBV9 to TRBJ2-3, with D uncertain. The germline CDR1 and CDR2 sequences are SGDLS and YYNGEE. The V end lost 0 bases, the J end lost 0 bases, and 8 bases lay between the germline ends. This CDR3 has 15 residues. CDR3 protein: CASSVGTTSTDTQYF. The CDR3 DNA reads TGTGCCAGCAGCGTAGGTACCACTAGCACAGATACGCAGTATTTT.

The chain links TRBV4-1 to TRBJ2-7; D ambiguous. V was clipped by 1 base and J by 5 bases, with 9 bases between them. Germline-derived CDR1 and CDR2 are MGHRA and YSYEKL. The CDR3 is 13 amino acids. CDR3 sequence (DNA): TGCGCCAGCAGCCAAGGAGTGGTGCACGAGCAGTACTTC. Translation gives CASSQGVVHEQYF.

The genes are TRBV5-4 and TRBJ1-6; tentative D call: TRBD1 (5 bases). CDR1 is SGHNT, CDR2 YYREEE, per germline (reference sequence). The CDR3 sequence is 14 residues long. V was cut by 2 bases and J by 9 bases, with 12 bases left in between. CDR3 sequence: CASSFGTDPSPLHF. CDR3 bases: TGTGCCAGCAGCTTCGGGACGGACCCTTCACCCCTCCACTTT.

V is TRBV13 and J is TRBJ2-1; tentatively, D is TRBD1 or TRBD2 (5 bases each). CDR3 length equals 12 residues. V dropped 6 bases and J dropped 10 bases, with 13 bases sitting between them. In germline, CDR1 is PRHDT, CDR2 FYEKMQ (reference sequence). In nucleotides, the CDR3 is TGTGCCAGCAGGACGGGACGCCGGGAGCAGTTCTTC. As protein: CASRTGRREQFF. The full variable domain, its missing parts supplied by reference TRBV13 and TRBJ2-1, is AAGVIQSPRHLIKEKRETATLKCYPIPRHDTVYWYQQGPGQDPQFLISFYEKMQSDKGSIPDRFSAQQFSDYHSELNMSSLELGDSALYFCASRTGRREQFFGPGTRLTVL.

The chain combines TRBV5-5 with TRBJ2-4; no firm D call. This CDR3 contains 15 residues. Germline assignment: CDR1 SGHKS and CDR2 YYEKEE (reference sequence). V dropped 0 bases and J dropped 4 bases, with 11 bases sitting between them. The CDR3 is CASSLVSGPKNIQYF. DNA of the CDR3: TGTGCCAGCAGCTTGGTCAGTGGACCGAAAAACATTCAGTACTTC.

The rearrangement joins TRBV12-5 to TRBJ2-7; D tentatively reads TRBD1 or TRBD2 (5 bases each). The CDR3 loop spans 17 amino acids. V dropped 0 bases and J dropped 1 base, with 16 bases sitting between them. From germline, CDR1 is LGHNT and CDR2 FRNRAP. In DNA, the CDR3 is TGTGCTAGTGGTTTGGTACTGGGCAGGGACGGATCCTACGAGCAGTACTTC. It codes for CASGLVLGRDGSYEQYF.